This T cell receptor (beta chain) was captured by sequencing in a study of blood T cell repertoires in COVID-19. Study-wide context: COVID-19 samples, acute and convalescent, were from the United States, Italy and Spain. Sources were T cells, B-cell-depleted T cells, or PBMCs; the material itself was cDNA or gDNA.

Germline V CDR1 and CDR2: MNHEY, SMNVEV (reference sequence). The CDR3 totals 13 residues. V gave up 7 bases and J gave up 6 bases, with 15 bases separating them. Source study methods: It was from reference gene primer amplification that nucleated cell counts were estimated. Sequenced by immunoSEQ multiplex PCR; TCRdb stores in-frame clones only, minus some. For V, J and clone size, that table is used; D and trimming come from the DNA. The profile shows just over 650,000 clones, more than 80% of them singletons. This clonotype originated in a woman in her late teens or twenties with acute or convalescent COVID-19. Sequenced: peripheral blood. J is TRBJ1-2 and V is TRBV27, with a weak D call TRBD1 (5 bases). CDR3 nucleotide sequence: TGTGCCAGCAAGTTTAGGGGTATGGATGGCTACACCTTC. It translates to CASKFRGMDGYTF.